A single T cell receptor beta chain is shown here with its context. In the original processing: Reference gene primer amplification gave nucleated cell count estimates. Repertoires were generated with immunoSEQ multiplex PCR, while TCRdb's copy carries only in-frame clones and drops some. D and trimming come from the DNA, and the V and J calls and clone size come from that table. This table has over 200,000 clones, around four fifths appearing once. Germline V gene lookup returns CDR1 SGHTA and CDR2 FQGTGA. This CDR3 is 14 amino acids long. Trimming cost V 0 bases and J 5 bases, with 8 bases left between them. This entry belongs to a study of blood T cell repertoires in COVID-19. In the study overall: Samples came from the United States, Italy and Spain, spanning acute and convalescent COVID-19.

The sample taken for sequencing was peripheral blood. This clonotype originated in a man older than 75 with acute or convalescent COVID-19. This chain joins TRBV7-3 and TRBJ2-4; tentatively, D is TRBD1 (6 bases). CDR3 protein: CASSLTGAENIQYF. In DNA form, the CDR3 reads TGTGCCAGCAGCTTAACGGGGGCTGAAAACATTCAGTACTTC.